What follows is one T cell receptor beta chain and its context. Which antigen it targets is not known. The input lacks base qualities; no much larger clone sits a single base away. Libraries were prepared through RT-PCR. TCRdb names NextSeq 550 as the instrument used. The public reads were reprocessed in TCRdb via fastp at Q25 and MiXCR, keeping in-frame beta chains. Every distinct CDR3 protein forms one entry, paired with its most common genes and DNA. Present in this sample are about 110,000 distinct CDR3 sequences, around 36% of which were seen just once. The ten top clones hold around 30% of the sample. This record comes from a study of patients and donors after allogeneic stem cell transplantation (TCRdb year 2020). The CDR3 runs 14 amino acids, cysteine and phenylalanine included. The kept DNA is CDR3 alone, 42 bases in frame from the first base. V was cut back by 6 bases and J by 2 bases, leaving a gap of 12 bases between them.

This sequence originates from a human donor who was either an allogeneic HSCT recipient or a stem cell or donor lymphocyte infusion donor (not recorded which). It is not recorded whose cells these are; they may come from a transplant donor. Sequencing input: blood, either unsorted or a sorted T cell fraction (not recorded which). The rearrangement combines TRBV12-3 or TRBV12-4 with TRBJ2-3; matching of 6 bases hints at TRBD2 as the D gene. CDR3 region: CASSQRVYTDTQYF. The DNA sequence is given as TGTGCCAGCAGCCAGCGGGTATACACAGATACGCAGTATTTT.